This is a list of T cell receptor beta chains from one sample in a study of glioma-infiltrating T cells after dendritic cell vaccination. TCRdb's copy holds only in-frame clones and misses some; the assay was immunoSEQ multiplex PCR. The sample holds about 73,000 clones; about 80% are singletons and the top ten take 2% to 2.5%. The specimen comprised blood, sampled before dendritic cell vaccination. The receptors stem from a human donor with glioblastoma. Both conserved end residues are part of each CDR3. The D gene is left open where the match is weak. Rows may omit the clone size; those that give it use once, few, many or a size class.

V gene	clone size	D gene	J gene	CDR3 DNA	CDR3 protein
TRBV9	once	TRBD2	TRBJ2-3	TGTGCCAGCAGCGGGAAGCTAGCGGGGGGTACTAGCACAGATACGCAGTATTTT	CASSGKLAGGTSTDTQYF
TRBV2	NA	TRBD1	TRBJ1-5	TGTGCCAGCAGTCCGGGACAGGGTTATCGTCAGCCCCAGCATTTT	CASSPGQGYRQPQHF
TRBV10-1	NA	NA	TRBJ2-1	TGCGCCAGCAGCAATAGCGGATACAATGAGCAGTTCTTC	CASSNSGYNEQFF
TRBV6-5	NA	NA	TRBJ1-1	TGTGCCAGCAGTTACCCCCAGGGGAAAGCTTTCTTT	CASSYPQGKAFF
TRBV5-8	once	TRBD1	TRBJ1-1	TGTGCCAGCAGCTGGGACAGGGGGCGAGCTTTCTTT	CASSWDRGRAFF
TRBV6-1	NA	TRBD2	TRBJ2-1	TGTGCCATCGTTAATAGCGGGAGTTGGAGCTATGAGCAGTTCTTC	CAIVNSGSWSYEQFF
TRBV27	NA	NA	TRBJ1-6	TGTGCCAGCAGCCTAAGGGGGGGGAATTCACCCCTCCACTTT	CASSLRGGNSPLHF
TRBV6-6	NA	NA	TRBJ1-5	TGTGCCAGCAGACCAGGACAGTCTAATCAGCCCCAGCATTTT	CASRPGQSNQPQHF
TRBV7-2	NA	TRBD1	TRBJ2-5	TGTGCCAGCAGCCCCCGGGACAGGGGGCACCAAGAGACCCAGTACTTC	CASSPRDRGHQETQYF
TRBV6-1	NA	TRBD1	TRBJ1-4	TGTGCCAGCAGCCCCGAGGGGGCCCTTAATGAAAAACTGTTTTTT	CASSPEGALNEKLFF